This T cell receptor beta chain was observed in a study of CD8 T cells in Susac syndrome. Germline V gene sequence: CDR1 DFQATT, CDR2 SNEGSKA (reference sequence). J was trimmed by 0 bases and V by 5 bases; bases with no gene match: 7. The CDR3 consists of 15 residues. cDNA came from roughly 0.5 to 1 ug RNA primed by random hexamers. Amplification of TCR beta CDR3 spanned 54 Vbeta and 13 Jbeta via immunoSEQ multiplex PCR. TCRdb re-called the immunoSEQ multiplex PCR reads through MiXCR, storing one row per CDR3 protein. The sample yields 120,000 or so distinct CDR3 sequences, roughly 94% seen once. Sequenced input: CD4+ T cells from PBMCs. The origin of this receptor is a human donor with multiple sclerosis. The chain links TRBV20-1 to TRBJ2-7; 10 bases map to TRBD2. The CDR3 sequence is CSAYPSGGSSYEQYF. The CDR3 bases are TGCAGTGCTTACCCTAGCGGGGGAAGCTCCTACGAGCAGTACTTC.